This T cell receptor (beta chain) was observed in a study of identical twins. TCRdb analysed the 5' RACE reads with MiXCR anew, one entry per CDR3 protein. The sample consists of roughly 720,000 distinct CDR3 sequences, over 15% of them appearing once. The CDR3 covers 14 residues. CDR1 and CDR2 from the germline V gene are DFQATT and SNEGSKA (reference sequence). The V gene lost 4 bases and the J gene lost 0 bases, with 13 bases spanning the gap. This sample also appeared in a second study, on T cells expressing NK-cell markers.

This chain uses TRBV20-1 with TRBJ2-7, with D hard to call. The sample comprised PBMCs. This TCR was recovered from a woman aged 18-35 years in good health. The CDR3 DNA reads as TGCAGTGCTATCGGCCAGCGCTTCTCCTACGAGCAGTACTTC. It is translated as CSAIGQRFSYEQYF.